The clone carrying this T cell receptor beta chain was observed a handful of times. Its antigen is unknown. This record belongs to a study of blood T cells in healthy people across ages. Findings of the study overall: Per million T cells, TCR beta diversity dropped roughly linearly as age increased.

V was shortened by 1 base and J by 6 bases, with 11 bases between the two germline ends. Germline CDR1 reads DFQATT; CDR2 reads SNEGSKA (reference sequence). This CDR3 contains 13 residues. It was with a sample-barcoded 5' primer and a J-beta primer mix that a second PCR of about 7 to 12 cycles was run. TCRdb reprocessed the 5' RACE reads via MiXCR and lists one record per CDR3 protein. The sample has some 1.4 million distinct CDR3 sequences, roughly 40% seen once. The material sequenced was blood. The V and J genes are TRBV20-1 and TRBJ2-3; unclear D gene. This sequence was found in a woman younger than 35 in good health. The CDR3 loop reads CSARGRWADTQYF. In DNA form, the CDR3 reads TGCAGTGCTAGAGGCCGGTGGGCGGATACGCAGTATTTT.